This T cell receptor beta chain derives from a study of blood T cell repertoires in COVID-19. Across the whole study: Whether acute or convalescent, the COVID-19 samples came from the United States, Italy and Spain.

Only in-frame clones appear in the TCRdb table, and some are missing; sequencing was by immunoSEQ multiplex PCR. The sample holds about 240,000 clones, roughly 80% seen once. Between the trimmed V and J ends, which lost 0 bases and 1 base, there was a span of 10 bases. This CDR3 comprises 14 residues. Looked up from germline, CDR1 is SQVTM and CDR2 is ANQGSEA. The chain combines TRBV29-1 with TRBJ2-7; D may be TRBD2 (6 bases). The clonotype originates from an elderly woman with acute or convalescent COVID-19. Material for sequencing was peripheral blood. For the CDR3, the DNA is TGCAGCGTTGAAGAGTGGGGGAGGTCCTACGAGCAGTACTTC. Protein sequence: CSVEEWGRSYEQYF.